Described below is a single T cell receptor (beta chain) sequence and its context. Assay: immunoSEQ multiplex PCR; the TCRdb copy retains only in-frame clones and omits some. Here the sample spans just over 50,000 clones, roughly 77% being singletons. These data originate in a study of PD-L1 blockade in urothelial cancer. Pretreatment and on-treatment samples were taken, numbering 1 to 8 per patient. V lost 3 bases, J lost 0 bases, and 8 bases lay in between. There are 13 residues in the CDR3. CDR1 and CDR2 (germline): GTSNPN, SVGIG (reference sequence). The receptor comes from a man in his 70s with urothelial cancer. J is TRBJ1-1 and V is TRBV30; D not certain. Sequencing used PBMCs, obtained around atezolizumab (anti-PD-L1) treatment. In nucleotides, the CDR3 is TGTGCCTGGAGGAGGGAAATGAACACTGAAGCTTTCTTT. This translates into CAWRREMNTEAFF.